This T cell receptor (beta chain) was identified in a study of CXCR3-negative and CXCR3-positive naive CD8 T cells. Notes on the study in general: Memory cells showed distinct TRBV-TRBJ patterns, while the two naive subsets matched. Hydrophobicity of TRB CDR3s was greater in CXCR3-positive naive cells than in CXCR3-negative naive cells.

TRB cDNA libraries were made by UMI-labeled 5' RACE. Reprocessing the 5' RACE reads, TCRdb reports a single entry for every CDR3 protein and omits DNA. The sample data list about 86,000 distinct CDR3 sequences. Details on this clonotype: Its antigen remains unidentified.

CDR1 and CDR2 (germline): MGHDK, SYGVNS. This CDR3 region has 17 residues. This TCR derives from a human donor in good health. Some clones in this sample may be carry-over from other donors' samples. Sequences were obtained from naive CXCR3+ CD8+ T cells from blood. Regarding subset: CD45RO-CCR7+CD27+CD95- naive CD8+ T cells expressing CXCR3 (TNR3+). V gene TRBV25-1 combines with J gene TRBJ2-7; TCRdb's D call, TRBD2, is unchecked because there is no DNA. The CDR3 here is CASSEYFGREGAYEQYF.